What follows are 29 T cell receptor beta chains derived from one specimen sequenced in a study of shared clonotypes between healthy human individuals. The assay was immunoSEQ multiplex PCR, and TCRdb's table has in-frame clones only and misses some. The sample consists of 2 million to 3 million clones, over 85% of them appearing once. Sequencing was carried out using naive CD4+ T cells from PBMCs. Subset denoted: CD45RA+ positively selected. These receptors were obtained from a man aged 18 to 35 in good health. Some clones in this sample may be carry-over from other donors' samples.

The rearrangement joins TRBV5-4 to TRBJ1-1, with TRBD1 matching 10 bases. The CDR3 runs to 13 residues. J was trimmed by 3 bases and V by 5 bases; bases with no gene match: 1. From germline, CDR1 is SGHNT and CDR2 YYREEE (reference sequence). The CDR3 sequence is CASRGTGDTEAFF. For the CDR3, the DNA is TGTGCCAGCAGGGGGACAGGGGACACTGAAGCTTTCTTT.

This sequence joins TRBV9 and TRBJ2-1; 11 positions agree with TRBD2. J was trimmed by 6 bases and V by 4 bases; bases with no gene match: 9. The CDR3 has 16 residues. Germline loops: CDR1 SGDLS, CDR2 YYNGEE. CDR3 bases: TGTGCCAGCAGCCCCACCGGTAGCGGGGGGGGCAATGAGCAGTTCTTC. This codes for CASSPTGSGGGNEQFF.

The CDR3 region is CASSLVGGASPGELFF. CDR3 coding DNA: TGCGCCAGCAGCTTGGTGGGGGGGGCGTCCCCCGGGGAGCTGTTTTTT. This chain uses TRBV5-1 with TRBJ2-2; a possible D gene is TRBD2 (7 bases). The germline gives CDR1 SGHRS, CDR2 YFSETQ. CDR3 length equals 16 residues. Trimming removed 0 bases from V and 6 bases from J, with 15 bases in between. Using reference TRBV5-1 and TRBJ2-2 for the parts outside the CDR3, the full variable domain is KAGVTQTPRYLIKTRGQQVTLSCSPISGHRSVSWYQQTPGQGLQFLFEYFSETQRNKGNFPGRFSGRQFSNSRSEMNVSTLELGDSALYLCASSLVGGASPGELFFGEGSRLTVL.

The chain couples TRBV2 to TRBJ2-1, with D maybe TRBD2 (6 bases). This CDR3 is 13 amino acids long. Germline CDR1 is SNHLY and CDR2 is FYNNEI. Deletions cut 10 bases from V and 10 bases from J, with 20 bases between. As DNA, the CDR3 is TGTGCCAATGCAAGGGACTCCCCAAGGGAGCAGTTCTTC. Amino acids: CANARDSPREQFF.

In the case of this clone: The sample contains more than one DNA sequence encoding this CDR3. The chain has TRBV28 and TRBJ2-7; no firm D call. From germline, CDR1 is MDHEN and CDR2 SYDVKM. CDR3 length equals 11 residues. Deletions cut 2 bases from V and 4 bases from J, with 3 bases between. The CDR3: CASSLEYEQYF. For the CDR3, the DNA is TGTGCCAGCAGTTTAGAGTACGAGCAGTACTTC.

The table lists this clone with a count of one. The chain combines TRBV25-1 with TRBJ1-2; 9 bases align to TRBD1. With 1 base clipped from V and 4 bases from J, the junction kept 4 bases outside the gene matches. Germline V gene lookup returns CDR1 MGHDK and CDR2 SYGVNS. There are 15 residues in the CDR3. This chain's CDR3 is CASSEFDRGGYGYTF. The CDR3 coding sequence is TGTGCCAGCAGTGAATTTGACAGGGGGGGCTATGGCTACACCTTC.

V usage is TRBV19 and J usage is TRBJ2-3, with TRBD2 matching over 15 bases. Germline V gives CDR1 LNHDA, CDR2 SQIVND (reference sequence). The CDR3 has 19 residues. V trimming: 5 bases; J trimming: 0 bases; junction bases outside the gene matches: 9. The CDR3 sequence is CASSSTGTSGRRSTDTQYF. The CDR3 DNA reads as TGTGCCAGTAGTTCGACAGGGACTAGCGGGAGGCGAAGCACAGATACGCAGTATTTT.

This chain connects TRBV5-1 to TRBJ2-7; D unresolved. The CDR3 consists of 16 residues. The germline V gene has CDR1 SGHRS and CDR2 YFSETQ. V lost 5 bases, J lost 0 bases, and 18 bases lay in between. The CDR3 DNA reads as TGCGCCAGCAGGAGAGACCTGTCAATCGTCTCCTACGAGCAGTACTTC. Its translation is CASRRDLSIVSYEQYF.

CDR3 coding DNA: TGTGCCAGCAGACTAGCGGGGGGCACCGGGGAGCTGTTTTTT. This encodes CASRLAGGTGELFF. J is TRBJ2-2 and V is TRBV28, with 12 nucleotides matching TRBD2. This CDR3 is built from 14 residues. The junction had 0 bases not matched to a gene; V was cut back by 6 bases and J by 4 bases. CDR1 and CDR2 from the germline V gene are MDHEN and SYDVKM.

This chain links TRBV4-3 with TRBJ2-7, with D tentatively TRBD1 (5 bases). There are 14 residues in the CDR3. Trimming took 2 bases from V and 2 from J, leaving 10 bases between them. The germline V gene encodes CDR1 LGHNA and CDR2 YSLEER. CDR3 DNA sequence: TGCGCCAGCAGCCAAAGATTAGGGGCCTACGAGCAGTACTTC. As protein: CASSQRLGAYEQYF.

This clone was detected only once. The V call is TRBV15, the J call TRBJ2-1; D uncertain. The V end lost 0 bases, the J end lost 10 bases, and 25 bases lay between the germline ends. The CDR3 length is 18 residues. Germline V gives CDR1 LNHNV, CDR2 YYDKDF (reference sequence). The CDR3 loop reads CATSRDLTLQPLTREQFF. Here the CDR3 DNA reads TGTGCCACCAGCAGAGATTTAACTCTCCAGCCCCTCACCAGGGAGCAGTTCTTC.

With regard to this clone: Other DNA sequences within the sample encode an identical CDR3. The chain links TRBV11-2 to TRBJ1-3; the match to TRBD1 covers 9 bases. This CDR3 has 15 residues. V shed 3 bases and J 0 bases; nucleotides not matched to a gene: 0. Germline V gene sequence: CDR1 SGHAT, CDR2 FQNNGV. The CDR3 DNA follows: TGTGCCAGCAGCTTGACAGGGGGCTCTGGAAACACCATATATTTT. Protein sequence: CASSLTGGSGNTIYF.

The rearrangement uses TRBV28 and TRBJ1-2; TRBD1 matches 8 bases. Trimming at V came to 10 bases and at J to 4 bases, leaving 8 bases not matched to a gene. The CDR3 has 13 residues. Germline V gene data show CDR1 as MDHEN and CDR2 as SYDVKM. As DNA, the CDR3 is TGTGCCACCGGGACAGGTGCCCCCTATGGCTACACCTTC. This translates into CATGTGAPYGYTF.

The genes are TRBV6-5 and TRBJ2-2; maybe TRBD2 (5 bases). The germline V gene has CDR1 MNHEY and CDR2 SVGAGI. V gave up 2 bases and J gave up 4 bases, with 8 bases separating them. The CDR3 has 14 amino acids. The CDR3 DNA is TGTGCCAGCAGTTACATCCGGGGCACCGGGGAGCTGTTTTTT. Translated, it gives CASSYIRGTGELFF.

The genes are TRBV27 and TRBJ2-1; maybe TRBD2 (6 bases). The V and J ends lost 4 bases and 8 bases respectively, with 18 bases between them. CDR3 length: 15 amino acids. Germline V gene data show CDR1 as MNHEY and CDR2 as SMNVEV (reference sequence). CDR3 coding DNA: TGTGCCAGCAGTTACCGGGACTCTCTTGGGGATGAGCAGTTCTTC. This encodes CASSYRDSLGDEQFF.

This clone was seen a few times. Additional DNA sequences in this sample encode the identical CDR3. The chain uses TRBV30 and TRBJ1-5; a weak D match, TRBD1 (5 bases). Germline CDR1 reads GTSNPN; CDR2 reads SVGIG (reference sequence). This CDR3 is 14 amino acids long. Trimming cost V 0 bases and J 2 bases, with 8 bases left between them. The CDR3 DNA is TGTGCCTGGAGTGTACGAGGGGGCAATCAGCCCCAGCATTTT. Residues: CAWSVRGGNQPQHF.

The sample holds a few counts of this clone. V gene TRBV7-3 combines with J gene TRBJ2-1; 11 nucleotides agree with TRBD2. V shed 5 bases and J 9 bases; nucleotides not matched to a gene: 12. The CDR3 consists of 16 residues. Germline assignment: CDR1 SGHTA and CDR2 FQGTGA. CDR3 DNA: TGTGCCAGCAGCATCGGGACTAGCGGAACGGGAAGTGAGCAGTTCTTC. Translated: CASSIGTSGTGSEQFF.

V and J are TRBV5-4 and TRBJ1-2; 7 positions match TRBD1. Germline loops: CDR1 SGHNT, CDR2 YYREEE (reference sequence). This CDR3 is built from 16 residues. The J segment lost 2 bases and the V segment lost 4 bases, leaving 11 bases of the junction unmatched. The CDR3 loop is CASSARPTGQNYGYTF. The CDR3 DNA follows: TGTGCCAGCAGCGCTAGACCGACAGGGCAAAACTATGGCTACACCTTC.

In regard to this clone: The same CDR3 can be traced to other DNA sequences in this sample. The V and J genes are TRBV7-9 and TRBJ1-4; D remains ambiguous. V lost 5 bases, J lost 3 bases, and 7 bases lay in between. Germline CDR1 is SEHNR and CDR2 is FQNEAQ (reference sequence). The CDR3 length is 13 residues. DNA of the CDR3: TGTGCCAGCAGCCCCCAATCTAATGAAAAACTGTTTTTT. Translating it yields CASSPQSNEKLFF.

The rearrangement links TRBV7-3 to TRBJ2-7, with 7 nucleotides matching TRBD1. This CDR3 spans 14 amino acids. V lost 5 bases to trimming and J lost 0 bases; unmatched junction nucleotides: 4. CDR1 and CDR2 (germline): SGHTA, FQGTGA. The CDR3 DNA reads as TGTGCCAGCAGCAGACAGGGCGGCTCCTACGAGCAGTACTTC. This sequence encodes CASSRQGGSYEQYF.

The CDR3 DNA follows: TGTGCCAGCAGGGGCTCCGGGGACACCGGGGAGCTGTTTTTT. Translation gives CASRGSGDTGELFF. The chain is built from TRBV25-1 and TRBJ2-2; D is perhaps TRBD2 (5 bases). Trimming removed 6 bases at V and 3 bases at J, with 11 bases between. The CDR3 length is 14 residues. CDR1 and CDR2 from the germline V gene are MGHDK and SYGVNS. Drawing the rest from reference TRBV25-1 and TRBJ2-2, the complete variable domain is EADIYQTPRYLVIGTGKKITLECSQTMGHDKMYWYQQDPGMELHLIHYSYGVNSTEKGDLSSESTVSRIRTEHFPLTLESARPSHTSQYLCASRGSGDTGELFFGEGSRLTVL.

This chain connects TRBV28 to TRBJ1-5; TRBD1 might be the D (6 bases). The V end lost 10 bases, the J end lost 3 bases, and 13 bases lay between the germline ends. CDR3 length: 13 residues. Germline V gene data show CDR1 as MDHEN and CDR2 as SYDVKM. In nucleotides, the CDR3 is TGTGCCACCCGGGGGGGGCTCAATCAGCCCCAGCATTTT. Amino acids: CATRGGLNQPQHF.

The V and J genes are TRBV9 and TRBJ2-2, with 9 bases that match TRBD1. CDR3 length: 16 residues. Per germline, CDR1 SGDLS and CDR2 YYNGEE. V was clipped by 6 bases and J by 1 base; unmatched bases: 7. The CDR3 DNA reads TGTGCCAGCACTGTTTCGGGACAGGGGAACACCGGGGAGCTGTTTTTT. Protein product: CASTVSGQGNTGELFF.

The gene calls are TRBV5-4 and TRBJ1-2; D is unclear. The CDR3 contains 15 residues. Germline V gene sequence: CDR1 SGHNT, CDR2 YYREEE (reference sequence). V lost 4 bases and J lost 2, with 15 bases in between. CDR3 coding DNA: TGTGCCAGCAGCGAAAGCCGGACGGCCAACTATGGCTACACCTTC. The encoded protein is CASSESRTANYGYTF. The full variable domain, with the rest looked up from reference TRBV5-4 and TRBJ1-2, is ETGVTQSPTHLIKTRGQQVTLRCSSQSGHNTVSWYQQALGQGPQFIFQYYREEENGRGNFPPRFSGLQFPNYSSELNVNALELDDSALYLCASSESRTANYGYTFGSGTRLTVV.

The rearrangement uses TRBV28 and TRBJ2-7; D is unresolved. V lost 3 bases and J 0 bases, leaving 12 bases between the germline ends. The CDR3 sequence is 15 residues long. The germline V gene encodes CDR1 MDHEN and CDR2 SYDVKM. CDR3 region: CASSFLKAFSYEQYF. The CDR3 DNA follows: TGTGCCAGCAGTTTTCTTAAGGCTTTCTCCTACGAGCAGTACTTC.

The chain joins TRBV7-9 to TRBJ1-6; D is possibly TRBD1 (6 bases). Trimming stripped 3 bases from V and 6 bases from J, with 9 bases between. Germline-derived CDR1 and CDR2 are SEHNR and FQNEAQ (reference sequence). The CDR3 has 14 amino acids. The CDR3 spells CASSFQGINSPLHF. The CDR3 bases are TGTGCCAGCAGCTTCCAGGGGATTAATTCACCCCTCCACTTT.

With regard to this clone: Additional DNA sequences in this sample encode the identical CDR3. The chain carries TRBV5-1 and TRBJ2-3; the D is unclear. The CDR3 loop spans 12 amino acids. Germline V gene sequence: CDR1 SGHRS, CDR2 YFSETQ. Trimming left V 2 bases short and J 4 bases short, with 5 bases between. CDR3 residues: CASSLEADTQYF. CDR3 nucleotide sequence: TGCGCCAGCAGCTTAGAGGCAGATACGCAGTATTTT.

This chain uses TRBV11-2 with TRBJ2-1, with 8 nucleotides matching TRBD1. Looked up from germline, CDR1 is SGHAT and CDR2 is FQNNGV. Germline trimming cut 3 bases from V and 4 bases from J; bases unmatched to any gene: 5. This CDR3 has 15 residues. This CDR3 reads CASSFGRGRYNEQFF. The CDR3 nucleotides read TGTGCCAGCAGCTTTGGCAGGGGGCGATACAATGAGCAGTTCTTC.

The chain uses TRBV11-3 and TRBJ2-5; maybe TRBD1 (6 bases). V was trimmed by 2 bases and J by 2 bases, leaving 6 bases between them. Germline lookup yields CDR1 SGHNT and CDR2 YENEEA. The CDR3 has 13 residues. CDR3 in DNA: TGTGCCAGCAGCTTACAGGGGCAAGAGACCCAGTACTTC. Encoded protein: CASSLQGQETQYF. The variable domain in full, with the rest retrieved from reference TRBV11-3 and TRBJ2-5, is EAGVVQSPRYKIIEKKQPVAFWCNPISGHNTLYWYLQNLGQGPELLIRYENEEAVDDSQLPKDRFSAERLKGVDSTLKIQPAELGDSAVYLCASSLQGQETQYFGPGTRLLVL.